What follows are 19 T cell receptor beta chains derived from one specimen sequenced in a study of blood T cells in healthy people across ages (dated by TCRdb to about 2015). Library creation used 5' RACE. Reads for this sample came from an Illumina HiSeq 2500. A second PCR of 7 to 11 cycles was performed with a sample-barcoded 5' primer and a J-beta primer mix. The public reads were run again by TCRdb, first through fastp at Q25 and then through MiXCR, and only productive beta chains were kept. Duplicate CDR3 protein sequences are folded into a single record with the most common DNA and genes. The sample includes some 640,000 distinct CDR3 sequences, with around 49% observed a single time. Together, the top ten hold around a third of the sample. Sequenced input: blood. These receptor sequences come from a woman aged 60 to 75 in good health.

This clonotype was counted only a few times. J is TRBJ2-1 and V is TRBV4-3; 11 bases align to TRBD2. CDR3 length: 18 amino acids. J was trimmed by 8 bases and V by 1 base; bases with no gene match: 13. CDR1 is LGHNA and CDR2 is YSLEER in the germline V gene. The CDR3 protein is CASSQGGGWLAGGDEQFF. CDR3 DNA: TGCGCCAGCAGCCAAGGGGGGGGATGGCTAGCGGGAGGCGATGAGCAGTTCTTC.

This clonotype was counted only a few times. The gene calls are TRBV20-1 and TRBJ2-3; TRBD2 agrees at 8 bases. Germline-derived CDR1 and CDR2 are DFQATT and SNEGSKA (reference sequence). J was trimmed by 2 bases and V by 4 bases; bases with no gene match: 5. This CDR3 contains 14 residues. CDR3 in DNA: TGCAGTGCTAAGGGACTAGAAACCACAGATACGCAGTATTTT. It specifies CSAKGLETTDTQYF.

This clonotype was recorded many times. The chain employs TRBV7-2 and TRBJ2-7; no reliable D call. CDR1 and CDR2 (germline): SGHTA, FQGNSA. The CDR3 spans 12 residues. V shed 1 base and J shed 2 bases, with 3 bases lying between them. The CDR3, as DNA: TGTGCCAGCAGCTTAGTGGCCTACGAGCAGTACTTC. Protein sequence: CASSLVAYEQYF. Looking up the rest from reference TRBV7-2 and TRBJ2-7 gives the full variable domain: GAGVSQSPSNKVTEKGKDVELRCDPISGHTALYWYRQSLGQGLEFLIYFQGNSAPDKSGLPSDRFSAERTGGSVSTLTIQRTQQEDSAVYLCASSLVAYEQYFGPGTRLTVT.

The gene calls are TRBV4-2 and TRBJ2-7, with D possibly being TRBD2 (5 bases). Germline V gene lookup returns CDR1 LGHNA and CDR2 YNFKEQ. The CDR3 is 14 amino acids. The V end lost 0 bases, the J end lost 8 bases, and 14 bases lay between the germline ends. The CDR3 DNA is TGTGCCAGCAGCCAAGAGAGGACTGGCTGCAAGCAGTACTTC. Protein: CASSQERTGCKQYF.

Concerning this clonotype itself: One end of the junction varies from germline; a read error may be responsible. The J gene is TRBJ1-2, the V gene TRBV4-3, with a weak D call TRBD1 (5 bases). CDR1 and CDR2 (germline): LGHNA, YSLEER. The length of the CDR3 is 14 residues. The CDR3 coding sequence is TGCGCCAGCAGCCCTACGGGGCCTGGCTATGGCCACACCTTC. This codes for CASSPTGPGYGHTF.

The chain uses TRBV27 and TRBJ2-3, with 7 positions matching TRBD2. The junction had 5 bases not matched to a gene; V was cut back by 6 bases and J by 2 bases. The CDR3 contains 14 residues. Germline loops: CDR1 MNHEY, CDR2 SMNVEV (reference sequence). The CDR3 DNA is TGTGCCAGCAGCCGACTAGCTACCACAGATACGCAGTATTTT. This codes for CASSRLATTDTQYF.

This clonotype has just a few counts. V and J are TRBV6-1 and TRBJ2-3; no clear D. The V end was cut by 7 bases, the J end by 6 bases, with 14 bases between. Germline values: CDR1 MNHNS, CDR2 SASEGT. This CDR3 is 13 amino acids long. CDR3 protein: CASKGPQVDTQYF. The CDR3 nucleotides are TGTGCCAGCAAGGGTCCCCAGGTGGATACGCAGTATTTT.

CDR3 in DNA: TGCAGTGCTAGAACCCCGGGACTAGCGGGAGGAGCAGATACGCAGTATTTT. Translated, it gives CSARTPGLAGGADTQYF. This chain connects TRBV20-1 to TRBJ2-3; 15 bases are shared with TRBD2. The CDR3 covers 17 residues. The V and J ends lost 2 bases and 4 bases, in that order; junction bases with no gene match: 7. CDR1 and CDR2 (germline): DFQATT, SNEGSKA (reference sequence).

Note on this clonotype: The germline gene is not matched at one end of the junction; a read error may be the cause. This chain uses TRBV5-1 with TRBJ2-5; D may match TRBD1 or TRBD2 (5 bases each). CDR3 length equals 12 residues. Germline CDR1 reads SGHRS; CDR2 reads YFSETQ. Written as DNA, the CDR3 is TGCGCCACGGGGCACACCCAAGAGACCCTGTACTTC. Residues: CATGHTQETLYF.

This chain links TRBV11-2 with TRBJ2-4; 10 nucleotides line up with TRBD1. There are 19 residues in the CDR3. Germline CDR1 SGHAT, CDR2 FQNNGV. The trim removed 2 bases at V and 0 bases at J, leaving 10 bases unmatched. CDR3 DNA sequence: TGTGCCAGCAGCTTACCGGAGGGACAGGGGCGGATAGCCAAAAACATTCAGTACTTC. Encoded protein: CASSLPEGQGRIAKNIQYF. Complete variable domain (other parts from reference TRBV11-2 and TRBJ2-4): EAGVAQSPRYKIIEKRQSVAFWCNPISGHATLYWYQQILGQGPKLLIQFQNNGVVDDSQLPKDRFSAERLKGVDSTLKIQPAKLEDSAVYLCASSLPEGQGRIAKNIQYFGAGTRLSVL.

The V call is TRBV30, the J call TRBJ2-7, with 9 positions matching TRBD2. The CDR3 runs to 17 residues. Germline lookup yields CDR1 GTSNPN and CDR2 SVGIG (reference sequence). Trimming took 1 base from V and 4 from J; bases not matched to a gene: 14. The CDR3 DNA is TGTGCCTGGAGTGCCATAGGTGGCGGGAGGGCCGGTTACGAGCAGTACTTC. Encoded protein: CAWSAIGGGRAGYEQYF.

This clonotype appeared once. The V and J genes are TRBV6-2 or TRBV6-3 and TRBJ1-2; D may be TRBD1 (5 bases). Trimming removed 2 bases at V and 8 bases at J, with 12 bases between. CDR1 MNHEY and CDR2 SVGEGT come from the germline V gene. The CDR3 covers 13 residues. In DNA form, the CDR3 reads TGTGCCAGCAGTTACCTTCAGGGCAAAGGCTACACCTTC. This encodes CASSYLQGKGYTF.

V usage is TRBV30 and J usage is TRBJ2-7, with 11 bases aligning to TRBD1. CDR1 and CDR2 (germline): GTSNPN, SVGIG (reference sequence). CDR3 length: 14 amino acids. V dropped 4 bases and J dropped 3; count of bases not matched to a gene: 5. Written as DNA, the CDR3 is TGTGCCTGGACCCGGACAGGGGGCCACTACGAGCAGTACTTC. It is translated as CAWTRTGGHYEQYF.

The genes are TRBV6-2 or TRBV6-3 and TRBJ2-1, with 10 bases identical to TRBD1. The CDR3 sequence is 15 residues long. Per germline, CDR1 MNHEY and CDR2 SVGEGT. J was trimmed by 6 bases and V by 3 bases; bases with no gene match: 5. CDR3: CASSYLGQGVNEQFF. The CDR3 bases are TGTGCCAGCAGTTATCTTGGACAGGGGGTCAATGAGCAGTTCTTC.

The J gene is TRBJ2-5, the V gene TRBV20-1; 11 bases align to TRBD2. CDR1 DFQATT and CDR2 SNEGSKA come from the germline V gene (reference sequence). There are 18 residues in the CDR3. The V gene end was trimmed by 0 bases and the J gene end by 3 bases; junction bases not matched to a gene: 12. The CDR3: CSARDPPGGTSGKETQYF. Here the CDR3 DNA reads TGCAGTGCTAGAGATCCTCCGGGGGGGACTAGCGGTAAAGAGACCCAGTACTTC.

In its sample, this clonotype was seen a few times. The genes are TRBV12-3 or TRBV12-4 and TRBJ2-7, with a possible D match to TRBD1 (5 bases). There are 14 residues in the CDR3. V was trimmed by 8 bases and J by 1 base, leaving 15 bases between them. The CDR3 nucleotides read TGTGCCAGCTCCTTTCGTCAGGGTTCCTACGAGCAGTACTTC. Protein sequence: CASSFRQGSYEQYF.

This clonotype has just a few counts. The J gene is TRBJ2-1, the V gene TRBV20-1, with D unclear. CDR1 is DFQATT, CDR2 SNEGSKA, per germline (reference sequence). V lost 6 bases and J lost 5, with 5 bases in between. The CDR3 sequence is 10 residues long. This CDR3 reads CSAQDNEQFF. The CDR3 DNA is TGCAGTGCCCAGGACAATGAGCAGTTCTTC.

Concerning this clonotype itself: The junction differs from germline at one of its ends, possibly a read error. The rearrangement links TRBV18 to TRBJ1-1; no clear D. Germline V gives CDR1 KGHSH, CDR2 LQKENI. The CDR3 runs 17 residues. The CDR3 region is CANSPPRIQSSNTEAFF. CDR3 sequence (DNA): TGTGCCAACTCACCACCAAGGATACAGTCTTCGAACACTGAAGCTTTCTTT.

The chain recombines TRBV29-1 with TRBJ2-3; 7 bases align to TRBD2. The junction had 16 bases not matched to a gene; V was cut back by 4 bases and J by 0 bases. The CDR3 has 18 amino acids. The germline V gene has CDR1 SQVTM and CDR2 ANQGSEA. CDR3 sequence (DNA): TGCAGCGTTGGGGGGGTGAGGGGACTACAACCAAGCACAGATACGCAGTATTTT. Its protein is CSVGGVRGLQPSTDTQYF.